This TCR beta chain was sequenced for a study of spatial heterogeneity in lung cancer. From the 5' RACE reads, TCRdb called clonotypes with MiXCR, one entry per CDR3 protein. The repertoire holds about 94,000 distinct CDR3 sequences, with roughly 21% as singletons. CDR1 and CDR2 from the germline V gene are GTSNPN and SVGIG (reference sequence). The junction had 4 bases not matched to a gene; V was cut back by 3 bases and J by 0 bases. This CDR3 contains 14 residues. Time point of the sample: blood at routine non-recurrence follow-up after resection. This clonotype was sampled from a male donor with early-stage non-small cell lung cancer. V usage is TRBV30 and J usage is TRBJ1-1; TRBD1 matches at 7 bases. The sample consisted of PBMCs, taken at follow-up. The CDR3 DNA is TGTGCCTGGAGGAAGGGGGCCCTGAACACTGAAGCTTTCTTT. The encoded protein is CAWRKGALNTEAFF. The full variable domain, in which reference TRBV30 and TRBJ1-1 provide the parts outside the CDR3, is SQTIHQWPATLVQPVGSPLSLECTVEGTSNPNLYWYRQAAGRGLQLLFYSVGIGQISSEVPQNLSASRPQDRQFILSSKKLLLSDSGFYLCAWRKGALNTEAFFGQGTRLTVV.